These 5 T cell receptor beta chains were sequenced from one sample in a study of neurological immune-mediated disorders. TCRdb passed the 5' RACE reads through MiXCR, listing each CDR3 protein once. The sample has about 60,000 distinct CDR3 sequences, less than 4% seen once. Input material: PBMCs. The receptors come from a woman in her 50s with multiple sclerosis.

The DNA of the CDR3 is TGTGCCAGCAGTAGGCAGGATACAGGGGCCGGGGAGCTGTTTTTT. Translating gives CASSRQDTGAGELFF. The V gene is TRBV12-3 or TRBV12-4, the J gene TRBJ2-2; 7 positions agree with TRBD1. CDR3 length equals 15 residues. The trim removed 5 bases at V and 6 bases at J, leaving 9 bases unmatched.

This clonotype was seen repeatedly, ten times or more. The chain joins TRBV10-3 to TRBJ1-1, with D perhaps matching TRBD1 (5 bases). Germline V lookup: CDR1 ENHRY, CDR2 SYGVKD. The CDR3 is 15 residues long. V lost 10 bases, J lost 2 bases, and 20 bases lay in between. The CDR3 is CATSAADRINTEAFF. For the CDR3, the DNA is TGTGCCACGTCTGCCGCAGACAGAATTAACACTGAAGCTTTCTTT.

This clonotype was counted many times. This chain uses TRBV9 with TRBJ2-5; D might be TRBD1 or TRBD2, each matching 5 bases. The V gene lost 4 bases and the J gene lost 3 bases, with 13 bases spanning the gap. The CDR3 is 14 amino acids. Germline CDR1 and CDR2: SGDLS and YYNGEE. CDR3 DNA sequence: TGTGCCAGCAGCATCGGGACGACAAAAGAGACCCAGTACTTC. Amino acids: CASSIGTTKETQYF.

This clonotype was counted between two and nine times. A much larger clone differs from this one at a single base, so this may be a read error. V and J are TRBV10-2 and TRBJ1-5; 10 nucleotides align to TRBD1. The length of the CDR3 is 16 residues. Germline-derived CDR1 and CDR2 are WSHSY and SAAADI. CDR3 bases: TGCGCCAGCAGTGCCGGGACAGGGGCTTCCAATCAGCCCCAGAATTTT. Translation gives CASSAGTGASNQPQNF.

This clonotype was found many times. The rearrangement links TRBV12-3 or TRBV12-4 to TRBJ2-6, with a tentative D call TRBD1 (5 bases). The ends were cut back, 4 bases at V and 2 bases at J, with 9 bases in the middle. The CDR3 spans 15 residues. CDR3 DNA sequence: TGTGCCAGCAGTTACAGGCTCCCTGGGGCCAACGTCCTGACTTTC. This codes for CASSYRLPGANVLTF.